This TCR beta chain was recorded in a study of neurological immune-mediated disorders. The study's findings and limits: A possible signature was seen in one related-CDR3 cluster, into which phylogenetic grouping placed the repertoires of 18 of 34 multiple sclerosis patients. HTLV-1-associated myelopathy had the most TCR clonal expansion, while multiple sclerosis had the least, a level that fell below healthy controls.

TCRdb called the 5' RACE reads again in MiXCR, with one record for every CDR3 protein. Among about 89,000 distinct CDR3 sequences listed, 2.5% to 3% were seen once. 2 million unsorted PBMCs were stored in RNAlater at -80 °C before RNA extraction. This clonotype was detected only a few times. Its antigen is still unknown. The CDR3 sequence is 16 residues long. The V gene's germline CDR1 is GTSNPN and CDR2 SVGIG (reference sequence). After removal of 4 bases from V and 4 bases from J, the junction contained 10 bases not matched to a gene. The TCR was taken from a woman in her twenties or thirties with multiple sclerosis. The chain is built from TRBV30 and TRBJ2-1, with 10 bases identical to TRBD2. The material sequenced was PBMCs. CDR3 loop: CAWTQRPAGGYNEQFF. The CDR3 nucleotides are TGTGCCTGGACCCAACGGCCAGCGGGGGGGTACAATGAGCAGTTCTTC.